The clone carrying this T cell receptor beta chain appeared a single time. Its antigen is unknown. These data belong to a study of cytomegalovirus exposure and HLA in healthy donors. Findings and limits, study-wide: There were reportedly fewer N-insertions in an Asian-associated ancestry cluster than the approximately 670-donor mean, in a later analysis. More than 15,000 TCR beta sequences were associated with HLA alleles at 0.05 false discovery rate in a later analysis.

Trimming cost V 5 bases and J 8 bases; bases outside gene matches: 7. CDR1 and CDR2 (germline): MNHEY, SVGAGI. CDR3 size: 13 residues. The PCR had 60 Vbeta and 13 Jbeta primers. Assay used: immunoSEQ multiplex PCR; TCRdb lists only in-frame clones, some missing. The sample carries fewer than 200,000 clones, 80% to 85% recorded once. Sequenced sample: PBMCs. This receptor was obtained from a woman aged 18-30 years in good health and CMV-seronegative. The genes are TRBV6-5 and TRBJ1-2; 8 nucleotides agree with TRBD1. The DNA of the CDR3 is TGTGCCAGCAGTGGAGGGACAGGAGAGGGCTACACCTTC. Translating it yields CASSGGTGEGYTF.